The 11 T cell receptor beta chains presented below share a single source sample, sequenced in a study of T cell responses to AZD1222 COVID-19 vaccine. Using immunoSEQ multiplex PCR, the repertoire was profiled, and TCRdb retains in-frame clones only, with some absent. In the table there are 150,000 to 200,000 clones, about 90% of which are singletons. The starting material was peripheral blood, obtained 28 days after the second AZD1222 dose. The source is an adult who received the AZD1222 COVID-19 vaccine.

The chain links TRBV19 to TRBJ1-5, with 9 bases matching TRBD1. Germline V CDR1 and CDR2: LNHDA, SQIVND (reference sequence). V gave up 7 bases and J gave up 0 bases; unmatched junction bases: 13. CDR3 length: 18 amino acids. The CDR3 protein is CASTGFDRGGYSNQPQHF. As DNA, the CDR3 is TGTGCCAGTACGGGTTTTGACAGGGGGGGATATAGCAATCAGCCCCAGCATTTT.

This clone was counted many times. This chain uses TRBV6-6 with TRBJ1-3; 7 bases align to TRBD1. The V segment lost 5 bases and the J segment 0 bases; nucleotides outside the gene matches: 10. The germline V gene encodes CDR1 MNHNY and CDR2 SVGAGI (reference sequence). The CDR3 has 17 amino acids. CDR3 sequence reads: CASSQQGRWVSGNTIYF. The CDR3 nucleotides are TGTGCCAGCAGTCAACAGGGGAGGTGGGTCTCTGGAAACACCATATATTTT.

The rearrangement joins TRBV30 to TRBJ1-4; 10 bases fit TRBD1. The CDR3 has 14 residues. Losses at the gene ends were 5 bases for V and 8 bases for J; bases not matched to a gene: 8. Looked up from germline, CDR1 is GTSNPN and CDR2 is SVGIG (reference sequence). In nucleotides, the CDR3 is TGTGCCTGGGACAGGGGGCGATTGGACGAAAAACTGTTTTTT. The encoded protein is CAWDRGRLDEKLFF.

The rearrangement uses TRBV6-2 or TRBV6-3 and TRBJ2-3; 13 bases are shared with TRBD2. The germline V gene has CDR1 MNHEY and CDR2 SVGEGT. The CDR3 extends over 19 amino acids. Trimming at V came to 1 base and at J to 1 base, leaving 8 bases not matched to a gene. CDR3 loop: CASSYWTSGRAGGTDTQYF. CDR3 bases: TGTGCCAGCAGTTACTGGACTAGCGGGAGAGCCGGAGGCACAGATACGCAGTATTTT.

This clone was recorded only once. The chain has TRBV14 and TRBJ2-2; D perhaps matches TRBD2 (5 bases). The V and J ends lost 4 bases and 0 bases respectively, with 12 bases between them. The CDR3 has 16 amino acids. Germline lookup yields CDR1 SGHDN and CDR2 FVKESK. CDR3 in amino acids: CASSRFLAANTGELFF. CDR3 nucleotides: TGTGCCAGCAGCCGATTTCTAGCCGCGAACACCGGGGAGCTGTTTTTT.

This clone was seen a single time. This chain's CDR3 is CASSNIGVNQPQHF. CDR3 DNA: TGTGCCAGCAGCAATATTGGGGTAAATCAGCCCCAGCATTTT. V is TRBV6-5 and J is TRBJ1-5; D gene unclear. CDR3 length: 14 residues. Looked up from germline, CDR1 is MNHEY and CDR2 is SVGAGI. Trimming pared 6 bases from V and 4 bases from J, leaving 13 bases between.

This sequence joins TRBV6-5 and TRBJ1-1; 7 nucleotides agree with TRBD1. CDR1 and CDR2 (germline): MNHEY, SVGAGI. The CDR3 extends over 15 amino acids. V gave up 0 bases and J gave up 11 bases; unmatched junction bases: 12. CDR3 DNA sequence: TGTGCCAGCAGTTACTCGAGCTCCGACAGGGTGAGGGCTTTCTTT. Translated: CASSYSSSDRVRAFF.

The rearrangement links TRBV6-2 or TRBV6-3 to TRBJ2-1, with D perhaps TRBD2 (5 bases). The CDR3 contains 15 residues. V lost 2 bases and J 8 bases, leaving 16 bases between the germline ends. Germline V lookup: CDR1 MNHEY, CDR2 SVGEGT. CDR3 in amino acids: CASSYVSREWDEQFF. As DNA, the CDR3 is TGTGCCAGCAGTTACGTTTCGAGGGAGTGGGATGAGCAGTTCTTC.

This clone has just one count. CDR3 in DNA: TGTGCCAGCAGCCAAGGGCGGGGCGCTAACTATGGCTACACCTTC. Its translation: CASSQGRGANYGYTF. The chain combines TRBV3-1 (or the pseudogene TRBV3-2) with TRBJ1-2; perhaps TRBD1 as D (5 bases). Per germline, CDR1 LGHDT and CDR2 YNNKEL (reference sequence). V was trimmed by 1 base and J by 0 bases, leaving 9 bases between them. This CDR3 has 15 residues.

The rearrangement joins TRBV7-8 to TRBJ2-2; 8 nucleotides align to TRBD2. Per the germline V gene, CDR1 is SGHVS and CDR2 is FQNEAQ. V shed 2 bases and J 5 bases; nucleotides not matched to a gene: 4. The CDR3 runs 15 residues. This CDR3 is CASSLRASGTGELFF. The CDR3 nucleotides read TGTGCCAGCAGCTTAAGGGCTAGCGGGACCGGGGAGCTGTTTTTT.

The chain joins TRBV5-6 to TRBJ1-2; D is uncertain. The CDR3 spans 12 residues. V was pared by 0 bases and J by 4 bases, with 4 bases between. Germline assignment: CDR1 SGHDT and CDR2 YYEEEE. The CDR3 DNA reads as TGTGCCAGCAGCTTGGGCGGCTATGGCTACACCTTC. Its protein is CASSLGGYGYTF.